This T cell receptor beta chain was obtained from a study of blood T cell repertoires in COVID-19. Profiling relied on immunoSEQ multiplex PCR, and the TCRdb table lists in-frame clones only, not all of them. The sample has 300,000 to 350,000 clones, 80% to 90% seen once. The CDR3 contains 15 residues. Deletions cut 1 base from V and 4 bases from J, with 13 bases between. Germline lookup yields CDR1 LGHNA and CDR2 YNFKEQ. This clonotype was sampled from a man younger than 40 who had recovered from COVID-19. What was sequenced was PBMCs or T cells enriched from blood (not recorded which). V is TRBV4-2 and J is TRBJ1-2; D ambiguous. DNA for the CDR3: TGTGCCAGCAGCCAAGTCATCGGGGAATCCTATGGCTACACCTTC. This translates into CASSQVIGESYGYTF.